These 10 T cell receptor beta chains originate from one sample sequenced in a study of cytomegalovirus exposure and HLA in healthy donors. The PCR made use of 60 Vbeta and 13 Jbeta primers. Clones were read by immunoSEQ multiplex PCR, and TCRdb kept only the in-frame ones, dropping some. The sample has 95,000 to 150,000 clones, 74% seen once. The sample was PBMCs. The origin of the receptors is a woman in her forties or fifties in good health and CMV-seropositive.

This chain joins TRBV2 and TRBJ1-2; 7 positions match TRBD1. V lost 6 bases and J lost 0; bases outside the gene matches: 7. The germline gives CDR1 SNHLY, CDR2 FYNNEI. The CDR3 spans 15 residues. The CDR3 DNA follows: TGTGCCAGCAGGAAGGGACAGTTATCTAACTATGGCTACACCTTC. It specifies CASRKGQLSNYGYTF.

This clone has only a few counts. The rearrangement links TRBV6-6 to TRBJ2-3, with TRBD1 identical over 9 bases. Germline V CDR1 and CDR2: MNHNY, SVGAGI (reference sequence). V lost 5 bases, J lost 0 bases, and 3 bases stayed unmatched. There are 15 residues in the CDR3. The CDR3 bases are TGTGCCAGCAGTGCCGGGACAGGGAGCACAGATACGCAGTATTTT. It codes for CASSAGTGSTDTQYF.

In this sample, this clone turned up a few times. The chain carries TRBV5-1 and TRBJ2-1, with 8 positions matching TRBD2. The germline V gene has CDR1 SGHRS and CDR2 YFSETQ. The CDR3 is made up of 15 amino acids. J lost 5 bases, V lost 2 bases, and 6 bases had no gene match. The CDR3 here is CASSFSGANHNEQFF. CDR3 sequence (DNA): TGCGCCAGCAGCTTTAGCGGGGCCAATCACAATGAGCAGTTCTTC.

The chain joins TRBV28 to TRBJ2-7, with TRBD1 matching over 7 bases. Germline loops: CDR1 MDHEN, CDR2 SYDVKM. The trim removed 5 bases at V and 3 bases at J, leaving 4 bases unmatched. This CDR3 contains 13 residues. The chain's CDR3 is CASSPGQSYEQYF. The CDR3 region has the DNA TGTGCCAGCAGTCCGGGACAGAGCTACGAGCAGTACTTC.

CDR3 region: CASSTTGVSSYEQYF. CDR3 coding DNA: TGTGCCAGCAGTACCACAGGAGTATCATCCTACGAGCAGTACTTC. J is TRBJ2-7 and V is TRBV6-5; possible D gene TRBD1, 5 bases. The CDR3 loop spans 15 amino acids. The V end lost 5 bases, the J end lost 1 base, and 15 bases lay between the germline ends. In germline, CDR1 is MNHEY, CDR2 SVGAGI.

The chain carries TRBV7-8 and TRBJ2-5; 9 bases line up with TRBD2. CDR3 length: 15 residues. Germline-derived CDR1 and CDR2 are SGHVS and FQNEAQ. J lost 2 bases, V lost 4 bases, and 5 bases had no gene match. The CDR3, as DNA: TGTGCCAGCAGCTCTGGTGCGGGGGGGCAAGAGACCCAGTACTTC. Amino acids: CASSSGAGGQETQYF.

The chain is built from TRBV7-6 and TRBJ2-3; D is uncertain. The germline V and J ends were trimmed by 1 base and 6 bases, with 17 bases remaining between them. The CDR3 has 16 residues. The germline V gene encodes CDR1 SGHVS and CDR2 FNYEAQ. The CDR3 is CASSLGPLVGPDTQYF. The CDR3 coding sequence is TGTGCCAGCAGCTTAGGCCCTTTGGTTGGCCCTGATACGCAGTATTTT.

The rearrangement joins TRBV7-2 to TRBJ1-2; 7 bases are a match to TRBD1. In germline, CDR1 is SGHTA, CDR2 FQGNSA. The CDR3 loop spans 15 amino acids. V was clipped by 1 base and J by 6 bases; unmatched bases: 8. CDR3 coding DNA: TGTGCCAGCAGCTTAGTGACAGGGTACTCCGATGGCTACACCTTC. It specifies CASSLVTGYSDGYTF.

The chain is built from TRBV4-2 and TRBJ2-7; D possibly corresponds to TRBD2 (5 bases). The CDR3 loop spans 15 amino acids. With 4 bases removed from V and 4 bases from J, the gap between germline ends came to 17 bases. CDR1 and CDR2 from the germline V gene are LGHNA and YNFKEQ. For the CDR3, the DNA is TGTGCCAGCAGCCGAACACTAGATCGGGATTACGAGCAGTACTTC. Translation gives CASSRTLDRDYEQYF.

Only one count was recorded for this clone. The V call is TRBV11-3, the J call TRBJ2-3; D call uncertain. CDR1 is SGHNT and CDR2 is YENEEA in the germline V gene. The CDR3 totals 14 residues. V lost 0 bases and J lost 2, with 6 bases in between. DNA for the CDR3: TGTGCCAGCAGCTTAGATCCCCACACAGATACGCAGTATTTT. As protein: CASSLDPHTDTQYF.